The 2 T cell receptor beta chains below were found in one sample sequenced in a study of radiotherapy plus CTLA-4 blockade in lung cancer. Libraries were prepared by immunoSEQ multiplex PCR; TCRdb keeps only in-frame clonotypes and omits some of them. The sample includes roughly 100,000 clones, around four fifths seen only once; the top ten take around 3.5%. The sequencing here drew on peripheral blood, taken from a patient treated with radiotherapy plus ipilimumab. All receptors come from a human donor with non-small cell lung cancer who had a partial response to radiotherapy plus ipilimumab.

CDR3 nucleotide sequence: TGTGCCAGCAGCCAAGGACAACCCGGGGCCAACGTCCTGACTTTC. Amino acids: CASSQGQPGANVLTF. The V gene is TRBV7-9, the J gene TRBJ2-6; possibly TRBD1 for D (5 bases). V was cut by 5 bases and J by 4 bases, with 12 bases left in between. The germline V gene has CDR1 SEHNR and CDR2 FQNEAQ (reference sequence). This CDR3 contains 15 residues.

The chain links TRBV6-5 to TRBJ1-4, with 7 bases aligning to TRBD1. Germline V gene sequence: CDR1 MNHEY, CDR2 SVGAGI. V lost 5 bases, J lost 4 bases, and 4 bases stayed unmatched. This CDR3 is 14 amino acids long. The CDR3 DNA is TGTGCCAGCAGTAAAGGGACAGTTAATGAAAAACTGTTTTTT. Translating gives CASSKGTVNEKLFF.